This T cell receptor (beta chain) comes out of a study of CD8+ T cells in alopecia areata. Background on the study: Female C3H/HeJ mice aged roughly 7-11 weeks were given skin from C3H/HeJ graft donors, about 6-13 months old, that had spontaneous alopecia.

Study findings and constraints: An increase in clonality over normal scalp was evident in lesional scalp, especially alopecia totalis/universalis. Mice showed TCR sharing more clearly than patients did, possibly owing to HLA.

This clone showed up just a few times. The antigen remains unidentified. Genes and germline are mouse. Reverse transcription of extracted RNA yielded cDNA, which provided the sequencing template. Assay used: immunoSEQ multiplex PCR; TCRdb lists only in-frame clones, some missing. The sample contains 270,000 or so clones, none of them singletons. Markers used for sorting pooled cutaneous lymph node cells were CD4, CD8alpha, NKG2D, NKG2ACE and others. The TCR sequence derives from a C3H/HeJ mouse with alopecia areata. MHC haplotype here: H2-k. The sequenced sample consisted of CD4+ T cells sorted from a lymph node.

The DNA read from the CDR3 is TGTGCCAGCAGTATTATGGGGGGGCATGCCTAT. Protein product: CASSIMGGHAY. The complete CDR3 sequence is CASSIMGGHAYEQYF. This chain joins TRBV19 and TRBJ2-7; 9 bases are a match to TRBD2. The read terminates 4 residues ahead of where the CDR3 ends, so the germline J gene completes it. Germline CDR1 reads FNHDT; CDR2 reads SITEND (reference sequence). This CDR3 spans 15 amino acids. With 2 bases clipped from V and 2 bases from J, the junction kept 5 bases outside the gene matches.